Presented here are 16 T cell receptor beta chains from one specimen sequenced in a study of tumour-infiltrating T cells in Burkitt lymphoma. TCRdb's copy holds only in-frame clones and misses some; the assay was immunoSEQ multiplex PCR. Among some 1,600 clones listed, 18% were seen once. The sample comprised tumor tissue. The receptors derive from a human donor with diffuse large B-cell lymphoma.

The gene calls are TRBV11-2 and TRBJ2-1, with a tentative D call TRBD1 (5 bases). CDR1 is SGHAT and CDR2 is FQNNGV in the germline V gene. This CDR3 comprises 16 residues. Trimming took 5 bases from V and 4 from J, leaving 18 bases between them. CDR3 coding DNA: TGTGCCAGCAGCCCGACAGAAGGGGCTCGGTACAATGAGCAGTTCTTC. Its protein is CASSPTEGARYNEQFF. Together with reference TRBV11-2 and TRBJ2-1, the CDR3 gives the full variable domain: EAGVAQSPRYKIIEKRQSVAFWCNPISGHATLYWYQQILGQGPKLLIQFQNNGVVDDSQLPKDRFSAERLKGVDSTLKIQPAKLEDSAVYLCASSPTEGARYNEQFFGPGTRLTVL.

This clone was found once. Since a much larger clone is just one base distant, this may be a read error. The V gene is TRBV27, the J gene TRBJ2-1; D unresolved. CDR3 length equals 13 residues. Trimming cost V 3 bases and J 4 bases, with 7 bases left between them. Germline V lookup: CDR1 MNHEY, CDR2 SMNVEV (reference sequence). The CDR3 is CASSFLLYNEQFF. CDR3 sequence (DNA): TGTGCCAGCAGTTTTTTGCTTTACAATGAGCAGTTCTTC.

The chain has TRBV4-2 and TRBJ2-1, with a tentative D call TRBD2 (6 bases). This CDR3 comprises 13 residues. V gave up 1 base and J gave up 13 bases, with 14 bases separating them. CDR1 is LGHNA and CDR2 is YNFKEQ in the germline V gene. The CDR3 reads CASSQGTGTLQFF. The CDR3 DNA is TGTGCCAGCAGCCAAGGCACCGGGACTTTACAGTTCTTC.

V gene TRBV29-1 combines with J gene TRBJ2-7; TRBD1 matches 10 bases. This CDR3 has 12 amino acids. Germline V lookup: CDR1 SQVTM, CDR2 ANQGSEA. Germline trimming cut 6 bases from V and 5 bases from J; bases unmatched to any gene: 4. In DNA, the CDR3 is TGCAGCGTGTCCGGGACAGGGGACGAGCAGTACTTC. Translating it yields CSVSGTGDEQYF.

The CDR3 spells CAISEFYRQTSGQNIQYF. The CDR3 DNA reads as TGTGCCATCAGTGAGTTTTATAGACAGACTAGCGGGCAAAACATTCAGTACTTC. V gene TRBV10-3 combines with J gene TRBJ2-4; 10 bases are a match to TRBD2. CDR1 is ENHRY, CDR2 SYGVKD, per germline. J lost 5 bases, V lost 1 base, and 11 bases had no gene match. CDR3 size: 18 residues.

The chain employs TRBV29-1 and TRBJ2-7; unclear D gene. V shed 4 bases and J shed 0 bases, with 13 bases lying between them. Germline values: CDR1 SQVTM, CDR2 ANQGSEA. This CDR3 contains 14 residues. The CDR3 protein is CSVAEIGSSYEQYF. CDR3 DNA: TGCAGCGTTGCCGAGATCGGTAGCTCCTACGAGCAGTACTTC.

This clone was recorded a few times. The V call is TRBV2, the J call TRBJ2-7, with D unresolved. This CDR3 region has 11 residues. With 8 bases removed from V and 0 bases from J, the gap between germline ends came to 5 bases. Germline values: CDR1 SNHLY, CDR2 FYNNEI. The CDR3 DNA is TGTGCCAGCGTAGTCTCCTACGAGCAGTACTTC. Translation: CASVVSYEQYF.

The V gene is TRBV6-5, the J gene TRBJ2-7; D is perhaps TRBD1 or TRBD2 (6 bases each). From germline, CDR1 is MNHEY and CDR2 SVGAGI. This CDR3 is 14 amino acids long. V was trimmed by 4 bases and J by 1 base, leaving 11 bases between them. CDR3 amino acids: CASSSGAGSYEQYF. CDR3 coding DNA: TGTGCCAGCAGTTCGGGGGCCGGGTCCTACGAGCAGTACTTC.

This chain links TRBV18 with TRBJ2-2; 7 bases are a match to TRBD1. Germline CDR1 and CDR2: KGHSH and LQKENI. With 6 bases clipped from V and 5 bases from J, the junction kept 9 bases outside the gene matches. CDR3 length: 15 residues. CDR3 nucleotide sequence: TGTGCCAGCTCCGTGACAGGGTTGGAGACCGGGGAGCTGTTTTTT. Translation gives CASSVTGLETGELFF.

V and J are TRBV7-6 and TRBJ1-1, with D possibly matching TRBD1 (5 bases). V lost 2 bases and J 3 bases, leaving 10 bases between the germline ends. The CDR3 runs 14 residues. CDR1 and CDR2 from the germline V gene are SGHVS and FNYEAQ. CDR3 in DNA: TGTGCCAGCAGCTTAAGGTCGGGGGACACTGAAGCTTTCTTT. This encodes CASSLRSGDTEAFF.

This clone was counted only a few times. The chain combines TRBV27 with TRBJ1-5, with a tentative D call TRBD1 (5 bases). Trimming left V 5 bases short and J 9 bases short, with 17 bases between. The CDR3 runs to 14 residues. The germline V gene encodes CDR1 MNHEY and CDR2 SMNVEV (reference sequence). Here the CDR3 reads CASSPGLSLGPQHF. The DNA of the CDR3 is TGTGCCAGCAGTCCGGGACTGTCGTTGGGGCCCCAGCATTTT.

This clone was seen a handful of times. V is TRBV7-2 and J is TRBJ1-1, with D maybe TRBD1 (5 bases). CDR3 length equals 19 residues. Trimming left V 5 bases short and J 1 base short, with 26 bases between. Germline V gene sequence: CDR1 SGHTA, CDR2 FQGNSA. The CDR3 loop is CASSPLQTGLIMGNTEAFF. The CDR3 coding sequence is TGTGCCAGCAGCCCCCTGCAGACGGGACTAATCATGGGGAACACTGAAGCTTTCTTT.

This clone has just a few counts. This sequence joins TRBV7-9 and TRBJ2-2, with D possibly being TRBD1 (5 bases). The CDR3 contains 13 residues. Germline V gene sequence: CDR1 SEHNR, CDR2 FQNEAQ (reference sequence). The CDR3 nucleotides read TGTGCTAGTCGCCCCAGGGACACCGGGGAGCTGTTTTTT. Translation: CASRPRDTGELFF.

This clone has a handful of counts. This sample includes further DNA sequences coding for the same CDR3. This chain joins TRBV7-8 and TRBJ1-1; D is unresolved. The germline CDR1 and CDR2 sequences are SGHVS and FQNEAQ. The CDR3 length is 13 residues. The V end was cut by 5 bases, the J end by 11 bases, with 18 bases between. CDR3 coding DNA: TGTGCCAGCAGCGGTCGTGGAGGGAGTATCGCTTTCTTT. Protein: CASSGRGGSIAFF.

The rearrangement uses TRBV5-1 and TRBJ2-5, with 10 bases matching TRBD2. CDR3 length equals 18 residues. Germline V gene sequence: CDR1 SGHRS, CDR2 YFSETQ. V lost 4 bases to trimming and J lost 4 bases; unmatched junction nucleotides: 16. The CDR3 coding sequence is TGCGCCAGCAGCCTCCTCGGTGGGCTAGCGGGAGTGCGAGAGACCCAGTACTTC. Residues: CASSLLGGLAGVRETQYF.

The chain combines TRBV5-1 with TRBJ2-3; the D is unclear. The length of the CDR3 is 14 residues. V was trimmed by 3 bases and J by 2 bases, leaving 10 bases between them. Germline V lookup: CDR1 SGHRS, CDR2 YFSETQ. This chain's CDR3 is CASSWWANTDTQYF. The CDR3 nucleotides read TGCGCCAGCAGCTGGTGGGCAAACACAGATACGCAGTATTTT. The variable domain in full, with the rest retrieved from reference TRBV5-1 and TRBJ2-3, is KAGVTQTPRYLIKTRGQQVTLSCSPISGHRSVSWYQQTPGQGLQFLFEYFSETQRNKGNFPGRFSGRQFSNSRSEMNVSTLELGDSALYLCASSWWANTDTQYFGPGTRLTVL.